This TCR beta chain was sequenced in a study of blood T cell repertoires in COVID-19. This CDR3 is built from 16 residues. Looked up from germline, CDR1 is SGHRS and CDR2 is YFSETQ. V gave up 4 bases and J gave up 7 bases; unmatched junction bases: 6. As originally analysed: Researchers report that nucleated cell counts were estimated from reference gene primer amplification. Sequencing used immunoSEQ multiplex PCR; TCRdb keeps in-frame clones, though not all of them. V, J and clone size are those of that table, while D and trimming were read from the DNA. The profile shows more than 80,000 clones, around four fifths of them singletons.

This receptor was taken from a human donor in a cohort sampled during active COVID-19. The source material was peripheral blood. V and J are TRBV5-1 and TRBJ2-2, with 14 bases lining up with TRBD2. CDR3 residues: CASSPRTSGGSGELFF. CDR3 DNA: TGCGCCAGCAGCCCCAGGACTAGCGGGGGGAGCGGGGAGCTGTTTTTT.